The source of this T cell receptor (beta chain) is a study of OX40 agonist ivuxolimab in advanced cancers. About the study: Patients were treated with ivuxolimab, an agonistic anti-OX40 (CD134) antibody. Cohort: roughly 80% men, mean age approximately 60, aged about 23 to 79.

Of note for this clone: What it binds is not known.

Profiled with immunoSEQ multiplex PCR; TCRdb holds only in-frame clones, not every one. The data hold about 70,000 clones, with about 90% observed a single time. Germline CDR1 is PRHDT and CDR2 is FYEKMQ (reference sequence). V gave up 0 bases and J gave up 6 bases; unmatched junction bases: 7. This CDR3 spans 16 amino acids. Study-level results: There was clonal expansion of CD4+ and CD8+ blood T cells by week 6 at 0.1 to 3.0 mg/kg. The antigen specificity of the peripheral T cells (those that were expanded) was not determined.

This sequence joins TRBV13 and TRBJ1-5, with 8 bases that match TRBD1. Here the sequenced sample was CD4+ or CD8+ T cells sorted from blood, taken in a trial of the OX40 agonist ivuxolimab. This sequence originates from an adult with an advanced solid tumor such as melanoma, head and neck, liver or kidney cancer. CDR3 amino acids: CASSLGNRGEGQPQHF. The DNA for the CDR3 is TGTGCCAGCAGCTTAGGGAACAGGGGGGAAGGTCAGCCCCAGCATTTT.